The clone carrying this T cell receptor (beta chain) was observed a few times. The target antigen is unknown. The data originate from a study of T cell repertoires and HLA-DP antigens. Looking at the study overall: Transduced HeLa cells presented HLA-DP to CD4+ T cells.

Deep-resolution sequencing targeted 200,000 to 250,000 T cell genomes in pre-culture CD4+ samples. Repertoires were generated with immunoSEQ multiplex PCR, while TCRdb's copy carries only in-frame clones and drops some. The sample carries over 100,000 clones, almost 95% recorded once. V gave up 8 bases and J gave up 1 base, with 20 bases separating them. CDR1 is SQVTM, CDR2 ANQGSEA, per germline. This CDR3 is built from 15 residues. Findings of the study overall: Pre-culture clonality, approximately 0.036, was far below sorted CD137+ clonality of about 0.4. Naive and memory CD4+ repertoires were not analysed separately.

Sequences were obtained from CD4+ T cells from PBMCs. The chain combines TRBV29-1 with TRBJ1-1, with no clear D. This TCR derives from a woman aged 18-30 years in good health and CMV-seronegative. The CDR3 loop is CSPPLSPWENTEAFF. CDR3 bases: TGCAGCCCCCCTTTATCGCCCTGGGAGAACACTGAAGCTTTCTTT.